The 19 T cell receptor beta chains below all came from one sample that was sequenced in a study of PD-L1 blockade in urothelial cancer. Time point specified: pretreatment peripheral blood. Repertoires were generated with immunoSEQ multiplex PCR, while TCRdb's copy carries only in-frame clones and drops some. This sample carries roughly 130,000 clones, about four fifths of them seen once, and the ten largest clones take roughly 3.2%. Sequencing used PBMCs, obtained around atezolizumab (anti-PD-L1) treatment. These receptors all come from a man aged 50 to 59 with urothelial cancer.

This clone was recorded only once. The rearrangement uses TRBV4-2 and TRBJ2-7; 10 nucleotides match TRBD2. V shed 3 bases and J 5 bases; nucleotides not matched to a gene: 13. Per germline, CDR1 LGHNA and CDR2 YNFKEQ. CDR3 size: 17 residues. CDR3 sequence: CASSQDTSGASRDEQYF. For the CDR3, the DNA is TGTGCCAGCAGCCAGGATACTAGCGGGGCGAGTCGCGACGAGCAGTACTTC.

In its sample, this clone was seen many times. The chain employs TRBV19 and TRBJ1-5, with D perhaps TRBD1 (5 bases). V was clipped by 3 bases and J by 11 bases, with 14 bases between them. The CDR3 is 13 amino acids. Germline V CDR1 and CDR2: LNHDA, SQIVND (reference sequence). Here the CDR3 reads CASSIELQGAQHF. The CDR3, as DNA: TGTGCCAGTAGTATCGAATTGCAGGGTGCCCAGCATTTT.

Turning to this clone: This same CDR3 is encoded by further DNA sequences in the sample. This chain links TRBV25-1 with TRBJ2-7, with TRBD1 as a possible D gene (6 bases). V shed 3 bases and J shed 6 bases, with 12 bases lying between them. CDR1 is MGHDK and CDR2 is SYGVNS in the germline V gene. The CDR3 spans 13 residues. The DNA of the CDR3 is TGTGCCAGCAGTGACCAATTCAGGGGCGAGCAGTACTTC. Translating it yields CASSDQFRGEQYF.

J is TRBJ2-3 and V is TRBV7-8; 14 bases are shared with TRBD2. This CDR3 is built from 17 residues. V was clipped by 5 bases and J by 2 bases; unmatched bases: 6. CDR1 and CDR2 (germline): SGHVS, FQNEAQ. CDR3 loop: CASSPRLAGGPTDTQYF. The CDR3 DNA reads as TGTGCCAGCAGCCCGAGACTAGCGGGAGGGCCCACAGATACGCAGTATTTT.

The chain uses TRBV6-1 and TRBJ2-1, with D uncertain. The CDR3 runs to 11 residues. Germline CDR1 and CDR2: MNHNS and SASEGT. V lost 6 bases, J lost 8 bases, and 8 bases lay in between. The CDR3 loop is CASRRAHEQFF. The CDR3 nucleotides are TGTGCCAGCAGGAGAGCCCATGAGCAGTTCTTC.

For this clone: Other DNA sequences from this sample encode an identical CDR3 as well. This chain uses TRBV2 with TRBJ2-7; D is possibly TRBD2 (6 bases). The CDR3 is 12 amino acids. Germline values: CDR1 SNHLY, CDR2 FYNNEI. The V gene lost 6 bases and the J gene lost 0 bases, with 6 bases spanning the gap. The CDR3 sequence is CASSGSSYEQYF. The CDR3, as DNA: TGTGCCAGCAGCGGGAGCTCCTACGAGCAGTACTTC.

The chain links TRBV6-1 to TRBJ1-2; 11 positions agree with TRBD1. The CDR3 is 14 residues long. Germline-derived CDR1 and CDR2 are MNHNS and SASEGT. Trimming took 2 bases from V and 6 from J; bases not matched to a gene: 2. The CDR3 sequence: CASSEWDRGNGYTF. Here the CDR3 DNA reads TGTGCCAGCAGTGAATGGGACAGGGGGAATGGCTACACCTTC.

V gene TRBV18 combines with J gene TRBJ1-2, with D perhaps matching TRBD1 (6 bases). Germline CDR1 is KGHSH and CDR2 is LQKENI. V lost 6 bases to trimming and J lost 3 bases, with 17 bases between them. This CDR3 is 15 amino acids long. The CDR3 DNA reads TGTGCCAGCTCCCTACAGCGCAGGGGAGACTATGGCTACACCTTC. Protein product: CASSLQRRGDYGYTF.

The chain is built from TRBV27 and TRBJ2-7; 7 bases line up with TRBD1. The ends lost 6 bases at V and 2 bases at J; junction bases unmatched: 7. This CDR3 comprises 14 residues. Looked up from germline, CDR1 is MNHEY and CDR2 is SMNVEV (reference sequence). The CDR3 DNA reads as TGTGCCAGCAGCCGGACAGGCAGTGCCTACGAGCAGTACTTC. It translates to CASSRTGSAYEQYF.

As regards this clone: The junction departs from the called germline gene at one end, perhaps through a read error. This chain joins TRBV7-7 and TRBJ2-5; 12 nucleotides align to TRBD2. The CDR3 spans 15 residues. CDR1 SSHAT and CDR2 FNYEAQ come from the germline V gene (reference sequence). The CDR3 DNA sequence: TGTGCTAGCAGCCGGACTAGCGGGATACAAGAGACCCAGTACTTC. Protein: CASSRTSGIQETQYF.

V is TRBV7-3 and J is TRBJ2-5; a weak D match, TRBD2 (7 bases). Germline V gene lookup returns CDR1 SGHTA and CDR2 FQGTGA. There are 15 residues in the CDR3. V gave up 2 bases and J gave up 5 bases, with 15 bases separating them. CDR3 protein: CASSLGRGLLETQYF. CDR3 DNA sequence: TGTGCCAGCAGCTTAGGGCGGGGGCTTTTGGAGACCCAGTACTTC.

CDR3 bases: TGTGCCAGCGGAATAGGGACAGGGGGTCAACTGGCAGATACGCAGTATTTT. Translated, it gives CASGIGTGGQLADTQYF. The rearrangement uses TRBV9 and TRBJ2-3, with 11 bases fitting TRBD1. CDR1 SGDLS and CDR2 YYNGEE come from the germline V gene. The CDR3 runs to 17 residues. V shed 7 bases and J 4 bases; nucleotides not matched to a gene: 14.

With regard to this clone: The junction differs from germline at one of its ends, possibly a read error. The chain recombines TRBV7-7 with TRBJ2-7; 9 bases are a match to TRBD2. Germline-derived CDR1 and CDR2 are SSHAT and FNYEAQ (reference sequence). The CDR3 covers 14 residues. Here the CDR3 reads CASSQIAGDYEQYF. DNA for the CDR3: TGTGCTAGCAGCCAAATAGCGGGAGACTACGAGCAGTACTTC.

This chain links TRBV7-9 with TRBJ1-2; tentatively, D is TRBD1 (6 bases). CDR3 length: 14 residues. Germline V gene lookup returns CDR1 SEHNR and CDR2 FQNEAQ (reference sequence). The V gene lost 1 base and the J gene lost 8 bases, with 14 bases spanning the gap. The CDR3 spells CASSLGAGAWGYTF. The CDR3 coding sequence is TGTGCCAGCAGCTTAGGTGCAGGGGCCTGGGGCTACACCTTC.

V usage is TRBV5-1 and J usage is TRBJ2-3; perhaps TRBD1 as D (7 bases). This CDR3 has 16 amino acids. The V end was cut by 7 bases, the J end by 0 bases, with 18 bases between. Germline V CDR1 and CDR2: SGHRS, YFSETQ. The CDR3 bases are TGCGCCAGCCGCGAGCAGGGGGGCTTTAGCACAGATACGCAGTATTTT. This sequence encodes CASREQGGFSTDTQYF.

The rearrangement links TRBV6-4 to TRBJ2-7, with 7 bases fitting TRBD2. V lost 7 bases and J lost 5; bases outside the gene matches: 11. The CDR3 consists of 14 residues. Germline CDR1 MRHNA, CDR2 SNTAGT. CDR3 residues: CASIKRDPSHEQYF. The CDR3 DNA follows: TGTGCCAGCATAAAGCGGGACCCGAGCCACGAGCAGTACTTC.

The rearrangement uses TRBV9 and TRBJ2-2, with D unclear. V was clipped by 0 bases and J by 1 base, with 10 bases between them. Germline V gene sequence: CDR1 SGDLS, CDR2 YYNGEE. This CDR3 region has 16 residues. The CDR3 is CASSVGDLGNTGELFF. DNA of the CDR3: TGTGCCAGCAGCGTAGGCGATCTTGGGAACACCGGGGAGCTGTTTTTT.

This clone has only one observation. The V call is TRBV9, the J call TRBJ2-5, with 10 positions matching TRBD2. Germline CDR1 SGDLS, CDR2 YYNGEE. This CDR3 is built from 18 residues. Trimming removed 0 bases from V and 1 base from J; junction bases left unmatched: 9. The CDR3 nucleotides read TGTGCCAGCAGCGTAGGGGTAGCGGGAGGAGGCGGCCAAGAGACCCAGTACTTC. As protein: CASSVGVAGGGGQETQYF.

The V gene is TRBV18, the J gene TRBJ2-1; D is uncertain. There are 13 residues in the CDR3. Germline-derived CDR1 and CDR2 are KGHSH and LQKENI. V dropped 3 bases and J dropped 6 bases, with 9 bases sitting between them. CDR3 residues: CASSPGVANEQFF. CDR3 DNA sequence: TGTGCCAGCTCACCCGGTGTAGCCAATGAGCAGTTCTTC.